This is a list of T cell receptor beta chains from one sample in a study of long-term antiretroviral therapy in people with HIV. Measured with immunoSEQ multiplex PCR; TCRdb has only the in-frame clones, and not every one. The sample contains tens of thousands of clones, over 75% of which appear only once. The sample was unsorted PBMCs, taken 3 years after starting antiretroviral therapy. The receptors originated from a man aged 40-50 years with HIV. CDR3s include the opening cysteine and the closing phenylalanine or tryptophan. Each record gives: CDR3 DNA, CDR3 protein, D gene, V gene, clone size, J gene. D genes are given only for firm matches. Rows give clone size only sometimes, using once, few, many, or a class for an expanded clone.

cdr3_nt: TGTGCCAGCAGATCTAGAGAGAATTCACCCCTCCACTTT
cdr3_aa: CASRSRENSPLHF
d_call: -
v_call: TRBV28
clone_size: -
j_call: TRBJ1-6

cdr3_nt: TGTGCCAGCAAGAAAGAAGACAGCCTGAACACTGAAGCTTTCTTT
cdr3_aa: CASKKEDSLNTEAFF
d_call: -
v_call: TRBV6-4
clone_size: -
j_call: TRBJ1-1

cdr3_nt: TGTGCCAGCAGTTCCCACAGGGGGTTCACTGAAGCTTTCTTT
cdr3_aa: CASSSHRGFTEAFF
d_call: TRBD1
v_call: TRBV27
clone_size: -
j_call: TRBJ1-1

cdr3_nt: TGTGCCAGCAGTGAAAAGGGTCCCGGGGAGCTGTTTTTT
cdr3_aa: CASSEKGPGELFF
d_call: -
v_call: TRBV6-1
clone_size: -
j_call: TRBJ2-2

cdr3_nt: TGTGCCAGCTCACCAATCGGACTAGCGGGAGGGTCCTACTACGAGCAGTACTTC
cdr3_aa: CASSPIGLAGGSYYEQYF
d_call: TRBD2
v_call: TRBV18
clone_size: -
j_call: TRBJ2-7

cdr3_nt: TGTGCCAGCAGCGGACCCACAGATACGCAGTATTTT
cdr3_aa: CASSGPTDTQYF
d_call: -
v_call: TRBV9
clone_size: -
j_call: TRBJ2-3

cdr3_nt: TGTGCCAGCAGCTTAGTACGCAACAATGAGCAGTTCTTC
cdr3_aa: CASSLVRNNEQFF
d_call: -
v_call: TRBV11-3
clone_size: -
j_call: TRBJ2-1

cdr3_nt: TGCGCCAGCAGCTTGGACCAGGGGCGCAGGGAGACCCAGTACTTC
cdr3_aa: CASSLDQGRRETQYF
d_call: -
v_call: TRBV5-1
clone_size: -
j_call: TRBJ2-5

cdr3_nt: TGTGCCAGTAGTTCCGGGACAGTCTACAATGAGCAGTTCTTC
cdr3_aa: CASSSGTVYNEQFF
d_call: TRBD1
v_call: TRBV19
clone_size: -
j_call: TRBJ2-1

cdr3_nt: TGTGCCAGCAGTAGGGCGGGGGAGAGTAATGAGCAGTTCTTC
cdr3_aa: CASSRAGESNEQFF
d_call: TRBD2
v_call: TRBV6-1
clone_size: -
j_call: TRBJ2-1

cdr3_nt: TGTGCCAGCAGCTCCACAGGAGCCGATCACGAGCAGTACTTC
cdr3_aa: CASSSTGADHEQYF
d_call: -
v_call: TRBV7-2
clone_size: few
j_call: TRBJ2-7

cdr3_nt: TGTGCCAGCAGTCATGGACTCTCCTACGAGCAGTACTTC
cdr3_aa: CASSHGLSYEQYF
d_call: -
v_call: TRBV11-1
clone_size: -
j_call: TRBJ2-7

cdr3_nt: TGTGCCAGCAGTCCCCGATATGGCGAGCAGTACTTC
cdr3_aa: CASSPRYGEQYF
d_call: -
v_call: TRBV6-5
clone_size: few
j_call: TRBJ2-7

cdr3_nt: TGCAGCGTTGGGACACACTCCTACGAGCAGTACTTC
cdr3_aa: CSVGTHSYEQYF
d_call: -
v_call: TRBV29-1
clone_size: -
j_call: TRBJ2-7

cdr3_nt: TGCAGCGTTCCGGGACAGGGGGCTGACACTGAAGCTTTCTTT
cdr3_aa: CSVPGQGADTEAFF
d_call: TRBD1
v_call: TRBV29-1
clone_size: -
j_call: TRBJ1-1

cdr3_nt: TGCGCCAGCAGTGTGACTACGGCTAGCGGGGTCCACGAGCAGTACTTC
cdr3_aa: CASSVTTASGVHEQYF
d_call: TRBD2
v_call: TRBV10-1
clone_size: -
j_call: TRBJ2-7

cdr3_nt: TGTGCCAGCAGCTTAGCGGCACCTAATCAGCCCCAGCATTTT
cdr3_aa: CASSLAAPNQPQHF
d_call: -
v_call: TRBV7-2
clone_size: -
j_call: TRBJ1-5

cdr3_nt: TGTGCCTGGAGCCGTCAGGGGGCTAGTCATGGCTACACCTTC
cdr3_aa: CAWSRQGASHGYTF
d_call: TRBD1
v_call: TRBV30
clone_size: -
j_call: TRBJ1-2

cdr3_nt: TGTGCCAGCAGCTTAGTTAGGACAGGGACCTATGGCTACACCTTC
cdr3_aa: CASSLVRTGTYGYTF
d_call: TRBD1
v_call: TRBV7-2
clone_size: -
j_call: TRBJ1-2

cdr3_nt: TGTGCCAGCAGCCCCCTCGACGTCCCACTGTTTTTT
cdr3_aa: CASSPLDVPLFF
d_call: -
v_call: TRBV9
clone_size: -
j_call: TRBJ1-4

cdr3_nt: TGTGCCAGCAGTCGCGGGGACGAGCAGTACTTC
cdr3_aa: CASSRGDEQYF
d_call: -
v_call: TRBV7-3
clone_size: -
j_call: TRBJ2-7

cdr3_nt: TGTGCCAGCAGCTTAGTTGAAGGGTACACCGGGGAGCTGTTTTTT
cdr3_aa: CASSLVEGYTGELFF
d_call: -
v_call: TRBV7-9
clone_size: -
j_call: TRBJ2-2

cdr3_nt: TGCGCCAGCAGCCCCCAGAGCAATGAGCAGTTCTTC
cdr3_aa: CASSPQSNEQFF
d_call: -
v_call: TRBV4-1
clone_size: -
j_call: TRBJ2-1

cdr3_nt: TGTGCCAGCTCACTAGGGACAACTACCTCTGGGGCCAACGTCCTGACTTTC
cdr3_aa: CASSLGTTTSGANVLTF
d_call: -
v_call: TRBV18
clone_size: -
j_call: TRBJ2-6

cdr3_nt: TGTGCCAGCAGTCTGGGGCAGGGGAACACCGGGGAGCTGTTTTTT
cdr3_aa: CASSLGQGNTGELFF
d_call: -
v_call: TRBV6-5
clone_size: -
j_call: TRBJ2-2

cdr3_nt: TGCGCCAGCAGCTTGGAATCGTCCAACAGGGAAGCTTTCTTT
cdr3_aa: CASSLESSNREAFF
d_call: -
v_call: TRBV5-1
clone_size: -
j_call: TRBJ1-1

cdr3_nt: TGTGCCAGCAGCCAACCCCCGGGGGATAGCAATGAGCAGTTCTTC
cdr3_aa: CASSQPPGDSNEQFF
d_call: -
v_call: TRBV7-9
clone_size: -
j_call: TRBJ2-1

cdr3_nt: TGCAGCGTTGAAGATCCCCGAAAGCGGTCCTACAATGAGCAGTTCTTC
cdr3_aa: CSVEDPRKRSYNEQFF
d_call: -
v_call: TRBV29-1
clone_size: -
j_call: TRBJ2-1

cdr3_nt: TGTGCCAGCTCCAGGGGGGTAAGCTATGGCTACACCTTC
cdr3_aa: CASSRGVSYGYTF
d_call: TRBD1
v_call: TRBV10-3
clone_size: -
j_call: TRBJ1-2

cdr3_nt: TGCGCCAGCAGCTCGGGACAGGGCGGGGATGGAGGGACCCAGTACTTC
cdr3_aa: CASSSGQGGDGGTQYF
d_call: TRBD1
v_call: TRBV5-1
clone_size: -
j_call: TRBJ2-5

cdr3_nt: TGTGCCATCAGGGCCGGGACGTTGGACCCTCTCGGCAGCACCGGGGAGCTGTTTTTT
cdr3_aa: CAIRAGTLDPLGSTGELFF
d_call: -
v_call: TRBV10-3
clone_size: -
j_call: TRBJ2-2

cdr3_nt: TGTGCCAGCAGTGACAGGGGTACTGAAGCTTTCTTT
cdr3_aa: CASSDRGTEAFF
d_call: -
v_call: TRBV6-1
clone_size: -
j_call: TRBJ1-1

cdr3_nt: TGCGCCAGCAGCTTGACAAGGAACACTGAAGCTTTCTTT
cdr3_aa: CASSLTRNTEAFF
d_call: -
v_call: TRBV5-1
clone_size: -
j_call: TRBJ1-1

cdr3_nt: TGTGCCAGTAGTATAGGGCTTACCTACGAGCAGTACTTC
cdr3_aa: CASSIGLTYEQYF
d_call: -
v_call: TRBV19
clone_size: -
j_call: TRBJ2-7

cdr3_nt: TGTGCCAGCAGCCTTACAGGGGGCGCTGGGGCCAACGTCCTGACTTTC
cdr3_aa: CASSLTGGAGANVLTF
d_call: TRBD1
v_call: TRBV2
clone_size: -
j_call: TRBJ2-6

cdr3_nt: TGTGCCAGCAGCGCAGAAGGGGCCCCCGGGGAGCTGTTTTTT
cdr3_aa: CASSAEGAPGELFF
d_call: -
v_call: TRBV9
clone_size: -
j_call: TRBJ2-2

cdr3_nt: TGTGCCAGCACCTCCGGGACTACGTACCAAGAGACCCAGTACTTC
cdr3_aa: CASTSGTTYQETQYF
d_call: TRBD2
v_call: TRBV5-4
clone_size: -
j_call: TRBJ2-5

cdr3_nt: TGTGCCTGGAGAGAGGACAGGGGCTACGAGCAGTACTTC
cdr3_aa: CAWREDRGYEQYF
d_call: TRBD1
v_call: TRBV30
clone_size: -
j_call: TRBJ2-7

cdr3_nt: TGTGCCAGCTCACCACCGCCTGAAAAAACAGGGGGCATCAGCTATGGCTACACCTTC
cdr3_aa: CASSPPPEKTGGISYGYTF
d_call: TRBD1
v_call: TRBV18
clone_size: -
j_call: TRBJ1-2

cdr3_nt: TGTGCCAGCTCACCAAACAGGGACGAGACCCAGTACTTC
cdr3_aa: CASSPNRDETQYF
d_call: -
v_call: TRBV18
clone_size: once
j_call: TRBJ2-5

cdr3_nt: TGCGCCAGCAGCCAAGATCAGAATCAGCCCCAGCATTTT
cdr3_aa: CASSQDQNQPQHF
d_call: -
v_call: TRBV4-1
clone_size: -
j_call: TRBJ1-5

cdr3_nt: TGTGCCAGCAGCTCAACTAGGACGGGAAGCTATGGCTACACCTTC
cdr3_aa: CASSSTRTGSYGYTF
d_call: -
v_call: TRBV6-5
clone_size: -
j_call: TRBJ1-2

cdr3_nt: TGTGCCAGCAGTTACGATCCGGGGCTATTCAGCGAAAAACTGTTTTTT
cdr3_aa: CASSYDPGLFSEKLFF
d_call: -
v_call: TRBV6-5
clone_size: few
j_call: TRBJ1-4

cdr3_nt: TGTGCCAGCAGCCCCGGACTAGCGGGACGCTACAATGAGCAGTTCTTC
cdr3_aa: CASSPGLAGRYNEQFF
d_call: TRBD2
v_call: TRBV27
clone_size: -
j_call: TRBJ2-1

cdr3_nt: TGTGCCAGCAGTCCCCTATCAGGGGCGCAGTATTTT
cdr3_aa: CASSPLSGAQYF
d_call: -
v_call: TRBV6-5
clone_size: -
j_call: TRBJ2-3

cdr3_nt: TGCAGCGTTGAGGGCGGGATAGGGTATGGCTACACCTTC
cdr3_aa: CSVEGGIGYGYTF
d_call: -
v_call: TRBV29-1
clone_size: -
j_call: TRBJ1-2

cdr3_nt: TGTGCCTGGAGCCCCGCCCCCCGACTAGCGGTTACCTACGAGCAGTACTTC
cdr3_aa: CAWSPAPRLAVTYEQYF
d_call: TRBD2
v_call: TRBV30
clone_size: -
j_call: TRBJ2-7

cdr3_nt: TGTGCCAGCTCACCTCGGACAGGGAGCTCCTACGAGCAGTACTTC
cdr3_aa: CASSPRTGSSYEQYF
d_call: TRBD1
v_call: TRBV18
clone_size: -
j_call: TRBJ2-7